Each of the 23 T cell receptor beta chains below was sequenced from the same sample in a study of T cell changes during pregnancy in multiple sclerosis. Sequencing used immunoSEQ multiplex PCR; TCRdb keeps in-frame clones, though not all of them. The sample lists just under 80,000 clones, 85% to 95% occurring once. Here the sequenced sample was peripheral blood, taken in the first trimester of pregnancy. These TCRs come from a female donor with multiple sclerosis, enrolled in a pregnancy study.

The chain is built from TRBV11-2 and TRBJ2-5; no reliable D call. Deletions cut 4 bases from V and 5 bases from J, with 8 bases between. CDR1 and CDR2 from the germline V gene are SGHAT and FQNNGV. The CDR3 loop spans 12 amino acids. CDR3 coding DNA: TGTGCCAGCAGCTCGGGTTTCGAGACCCAGTACTTC. Translating it yields CASSSGFETQYF.

The gene calls are TRBV6-5 and TRBJ2-7; TRBD2 aligns across 9 bases. The junction had 8 bases not matched to a gene; V was cut back by 7 bases and J by 4 bases. Looked up from germline, CDR1 is MNHEY and CDR2 is SVGAGI. The CDR3 spans 14 residues. The CDR3 region is CASTKRLADYEQYF. The CDR3 DNA sequence: TGTGCCAGCACTAAACGACTAGCGGATTACGAGCAGTACTTC.

V usage is TRBV7-7 and J usage is TRBJ2-1, with 7 bases aligning to TRBD1. V was clipped by 6 bases and J by 5 bases; unmatched bases: 22. The CDR3 has 19 amino acids. The germline gives CDR1 SSHAT, CDR2 FNYEAQ (reference sequence). CDR3 DNA sequence: TGTGCCAGCAGGGGACCCTACCGGCCGGGACAGTCTACCCACAATGAGCAGTTCTTC. Amino acids: CASRGPYRPGQSTHNEQFF.

This clone was detected once. The chain has TRBV18 and TRBJ1-5; possible D gene TRBD1, 6 bases. There are 13 residues in the CDR3. V was pared by 3 bases and J by 4 bases, with 7 bases between. Germline V CDR1 and CDR2: KGHSH, LQKENI. CDR3 sequence: CASSPTGNQPQHF. CDR3 sequence (DNA): TGTGCCAGCTCACCTACAGGGAATCAGCCCCAGCATTTT.

V usage is TRBV5-4 and J usage is TRBJ1-2; no clear D gene. This CDR3 is built from 14 residues. Trimming shortened V by 0 bases and J by 1 base, and 7 bases separated the two germline ends. The germline V gene encodes CDR1 SGHNT and CDR2 YYREEE (reference sequence). In DNA form, the CDR3 reads TGTGCCAGCAGCTTGGGCAACGGTAACTATGGCTACACCTTC. Its translation is CASSLGNGNYGYTF.

The chain recombines TRBV7-2 with TRBJ1-1; TRBD1 aligns across 10 bases. The germline V gene encodes CDR1 SGHTA and CDR2 FQGNSA. Trimming took 6 bases from V and 7 from J; bases not matched to a gene: 5. The CDR3 consists of 13 residues. This CDR3 is CASSSDRGLEAFF. The CDR3, as DNA: TGTGCCAGCAGTTCTGACAGGGGGCTTGAAGCTTTCTTT.

The chain couples TRBV7-8 to TRBJ2-1, with TRBD2 identical over 8 bases. Losses at the gene ends were 5 bases for V and 15 bases for J; bases not matched to a gene: 9. Germline-derived CDR1 and CDR2 are SGHVS and FQNEAQ. This CDR3 is built from 12 residues. The CDR3 DNA reads as TGTGCCAGCAGCACCCAAGGGACTAGTATGTTCTTC. Amino acids: CASSTQGTSMFF.

This chain connects TRBV19 to TRBJ1-2; 8 bases match TRBD1. Germline-derived CDR1 and CDR2 are LNHDA and SQIVND (reference sequence). Trimming removed 5 bases from V and 5 bases from J; junction bases left unmatched: 10. The CDR3 is 15 amino acids. The CDR3 DNA sequence: TGTGCCAGTAGTCTCGGGACAGGATTCAATTATGGCTACACCTTC. It codes for CASSLGTGFNYGYTF. The variable domain in full, with the rest retrieved from reference TRBV19 and TRBJ1-2, is DGGITQSPKYLFRKEGQNVTLSCEQNLNHDAMYWYRQDPGQGLRLIYYSQIVNDFQKGDIAEGYSVSREKKESFPLTVTSAQKNPTAFYLCASSLGTGFNYGYTFGSGTRLTVV.

The chain couples TRBV6-5 to TRBJ2-1; tentatively, D is TRBD1 (6 bases). The CDR3 extends over 12 amino acids. The germline V gene has CDR1 MNHEY and CDR2 SVGAGI. V was shortened by 3 bases and J by 8 bases, with 8 bases between the two germline ends. The CDR3 loop is CASSYGGDEQFF. CDR3 nucleotides: TGTGCCAGCAGTTATGGGGGCGATGAGCAGTTCTTC.

V gene TRBV7-2 combines with J gene TRBJ2-2, with TRBD1 matching over 9 bases. J gave up 7 bases and V 6 bases, and 12 bases lay outside the gene matches. CDR3 length equals 16 residues. Germline V gene data show CDR1 as SGHTA and CDR2 as FQGNSA. This CDR3 is CASRERQGGLNGELFF. CDR3 coding DNA: TGTGCCAGCAGGGAGAGACAGGGGGGACTTAACGGGGAGCTGTTTTTT.

The rearrangement uses TRBV5-1 and TRBJ2-1; TRBD1 is a possible D gene (6 bases). The V end was cut by 4 bases, the J end by 5 bases, with 10 bases between. Germline CDR1 and CDR2: SGHRS and YFSETQ. The CDR3 totals 13 residues. The CDR3 loop reads CASSRRDNNEQFF. For the CDR3, the DNA is TGCGCCAGCAGCCGTCGGGACAACAATGAGCAGTTCTTC.

V is TRBV4-1 and J is TRBJ2-4, with TRBD2 identical over 14 bases. This CDR3 region has 18 residues. V shed 4 bases and J 6 bases; nucleotides not matched to a gene: 11. Germline V gene lookup returns CDR1 MGHRA and CDR2 YSYEKL. The CDR3 protein is CASSLMTSGRADGNIQYF. The CDR3 coding sequence is TGCGCCAGCAGCCTAATGACTAGCGGGAGGGCTGATGGAAACATTCAGTACTTC.

This chain links TRBV4-3 with TRBJ1-4; possibly TRBD1 for D (6 bases). V was trimmed by 0 bases and J by 10 bases, leaving 18 bases between them. Germline-derived CDR1 and CDR2 are LGHNA and YSLEER. This CDR3 has 16 amino acids. The CDR3 here is CASSQDYGQSGGKLFF. CDR3 sequence (DNA): TGCGCCAGCAGCCAAGACTACGGACAGTCGGGGGGAAAACTGTTTTTT.

V is TRBV7-8 and J is TRBJ1-2; the match to TRBD1 covers 10 bases. The germline CDR1 and CDR2 sequences are SGHVS and FQNEAQ. The CDR3 covers 14 residues. J gave up 5 bases and V 5 bases, and 5 bases lay outside the gene matches. CDR3 sequence (DNA): TGTGCCAGCAGCCCCGACAGGGGGCATTATGGCTACACCTTC. Translating gives CASSPDRGHYGYTF.

The rearrangement uses TRBV28 and TRBJ2-2, with D possibly matching TRBD2 (5 bases). V lost 5 bases and J lost 4, with 26 bases in between. This CDR3 has 19 residues. The V gene's germline CDR1 is MDHEN and CDR2 SYDVKM. DNA for the CDR3: TGTGCCAGCAGTCCCTTAAGGGTTAGGAGGACCACGGGCACCGGGGAGCTGTTTTTT. This sequence encodes CASSPLRVRRTTGTGELFF.

The V gene is TRBV4-2, the J gene TRBJ2-2, with TRBD1 matching 9 bases. The germline gives CDR1 LGHNA, CDR2 YNFKEQ. The CDR3 covers 14 residues. Losses at the gene ends were 4 bases for V and 8 bases for J; bases not matched to a gene: 5. CDR3 loop: CASSPRDRAGELFF. The DNA of the CDR3 is TGTGCCAGCAGCCCCCGGGACAGGGCAGGGGAGCTGTTTTTT.

This chain joins TRBV7-9 and TRBJ2-2; 9 nucleotides agree with TRBD2. CDR3 size: 17 residues. The germline CDR1 and CDR2 sequences are SEHNR and FQNEAQ (reference sequence). V was clipped by 3 bases and J by 2 bases; unmatched bases: 7. The CDR3 is CASSLARLAANTGELFF. DNA for the CDR3: TGTGCCAGCAGCTTGGCCCGACTAGCGGCTAACACCGGGGAGCTGTTTTTT.

The chain couples TRBV30 to TRBJ1-3; the D is unclear. The V gene's germline CDR1 is GTSNPN and CDR2 SVGIG (reference sequence). V was trimmed by 1 base and J by 3 bases, leaving 10 bases between them. The CDR3 runs 14 residues. CDR3 sequence: CAWSAAAGGNTIYF. DNA of the CDR3: TGTGCCTGGAGTGCCGCCGCGGGTGGAAACACCATATATTTT.

This chain links TRBV18 with TRBJ1-1; TRBD1 agrees at 9 bases. Germline V lookup: CDR1 KGHSH, CDR2 LQKENI. The CDR3 sequence is 14 residues long. The V segment lost 2 bases and the J segment 4 bases; nucleotides outside the gene matches: 2. The CDR3 reads CASSPGTGSTEAFF. DNA for the CDR3: TGTGCCAGCTCACCAGGGACAGGGAGCACTGAAGCTTTCTTT.

The gene calls are TRBV27 and TRBJ1-1; 12 bases align to TRBD1. The J segment lost 5 bases and the V segment lost 0 bases, leaving 13 bases of the junction unmatched. Looked up from germline, CDR1 is MNHEY and CDR2 is SMNVEV (reference sequence). The CDR3 totals 19 residues. The CDR3 loop is CASSLSIPRDRGRRTEAFF. In DNA form, the CDR3 reads TGTGCCAGCAGTTTATCGATCCCCCGGGACAGGGGGCGTCGGACTGAAGCTTTCTTT.

This clone has only a few counts. This chain joins TRBV14 and TRBJ2-7; no clear D gene. CDR1 and CDR2 from the germline V gene are SGHDN and FVKESK. This CDR3 is built from 11 residues. Between the trimmed V and J ends, which lost 2 bases and 6 bases, there was a span of 5 bases. CDR3 coding DNA: TGTGCCAGCAGCCAAAACTCCGAGCAGTACTTC. Translated, it gives CASSQNSEQYF. The full variable domain, with the rest looked up from reference TRBV14 and TRBJ2-7, is EAGVTQFPSHSVIEKGQTVTLRCDPISGHDNLYWYRRVMGKEIKFLLHFVKESKQDESGMPNNRFLAERTGGTYSTLKVQPAELEDSGVYFCASSQNSEQYFGPGTRLTVT.

This chain links TRBV19 with TRBJ1-3; possibly TRBD1 for D (6 bases). CDR1 and CDR2 (germline): LNHDA, SQIVND (reference sequence). Trimming shortened V by 5 bases and J by 3 bases, and 11 bases separated the two germline ends. The CDR3 is 14 residues long. The DNA of the CDR3 is TGTGCCAGTAGTCCTGGGGGCATTGGAAACACCATATATTTT. Translating gives CASSPGGIGNTIYF.

The chain has TRBV15 and TRBJ1-5; D might be TRBD1 (5 bases). CDR3 length: 16 amino acids. Per germline, CDR1 LNHNV and CDR2 YYDKDF (reference sequence). Between the trimmed V and J ends, which lost 0 bases and 4 bases, there was a span of 13 bases. CDR3 protein: CATSRDVRGDNQPQHF. The CDR3 nucleotides read TGTGCCACCAGCAGAGATGTTCGGGGGGATAATCAGCCCCAGCATTTT.